One and the same sample provided the 27 T cell receptor beta chains below, sequenced in a study of STAT3 mutations in large granular lymphocyte leukemia. Study-wide results and limits: At least one immunodominant TCR beta clonotype appeared in every T-cell large granular lymphocyte leukemia patient.

These receptors' antigens are unknown. Clones were read by immunoSEQ multiplex PCR, and TCRdb kept only the in-frame ones, dropping some. The sample yields nearly 25,000 clones, around 93% seen once. Sequencing used peripheral blood mononuclear cells. These receptors came from a man aged 40-49 years with T-cell large granular lymphocyte leukemia. Some clones in this sample may be carry-over from other donors' samples.

The chain uses TRBV6-5 and TRBJ1-2, with D maybe TRBD1 (5 bases). V lost 4 bases to trimming and J lost 5 bases, with 11 bases between them. The CDR3 consists of 13 residues. In germline, CDR1 is MNHEY, CDR2 SVGAGI. CDR3 sequence (DNA): TGTGCCAGCAGTTCCCCGTCAGGGTATGGCTACACCTTC. The encoded protein is CASSSPSGYGYTF.

This sequence joins TRBV7-2 and TRBJ1-1; D perhaps matches TRBD1 (5 bases). CDR1 is SGHTA and CDR2 is FQGNSA in the germline V gene. The CDR3 covers 17 residues. The V gene lost 1 base and the J gene lost 1 base, with 16 bases spanning the gap. The chain's CDR3 is CASSLVSWGRTNTEAFF. The DNA for the CDR3 is TGTGCCAGCAGCTTAGTTTCATGGGGGAGAACGAACACTGAAGCTTTCTTT.

This clone has just one count. The gene calls are TRBV18 and TRBJ2-7, with TRBD2 as a possible D gene (6 bases). V dropped 3 bases and J dropped 3 bases, with 12 bases sitting between them. The CDR3 runs to 14 residues. The germline CDR1 and CDR2 sequences are KGHSH and LQKENI. CDR3 protein: CASSPSGEVYEQYF. CDR3 in DNA: TGTGCCAGCTCACCTTCCGGGGAGGTCTACGAGCAGTACTTC.

This clone was found once. V gene TRBV6-6 combines with J gene TRBJ2-7; D is unclear. V gave up 0 bases and J gave up 2 bases, with 8 bases separating them. The CDR3 consists of 14 residues. The germline CDR1 and CDR2 sequences are MNHNY and SVGAGI (reference sequence). The CDR3 region is CASSYSDGPYEQYF. The CDR3 DNA is TGTGCCAGCAGTTACTCCGACGGTCCCTACGAGCAGTACTTC.

In the case of this clone: An end of the junction differs from the germline gene, which may be a read error. V usage is TRBV7-7 and J usage is TRBJ1-2; 7 bases fit TRBD1. Germline values: CDR1 SSHAT, CDR2 FNYEAQ (reference sequence). CDR3 length: 14 amino acids. CDR3 amino acids: CASSLDGTDYDYTF. CDR3 in DNA: TGTGCCAGCAGCTTGGACGGGACAGATTATGACTACACCTTC.

Regarding this clone: Germline is not matched at one junction end, which may reflect a read error. The chain is built from TRBV27 and TRBJ1-1; no definite D call. Per the germline V gene, CDR1 is MNHEY and CDR2 is SMNVEV (reference sequence). The length of the CDR3 is 15 residues. The CDR3 loop is CASSRGPNPNSEAFF. CDR3 DNA sequence: TGTGCCAGCAGTCGAGGACCCAACCCGAACTCTGAAGCTTTCTTT.

The rearrangement joins TRBV4-3 to TRBJ2-7, with 8 nucleotides matching TRBD1. The CDR3 spans 15 residues. Trimming removed 6 bases from V and 2 bases from J; junction bases left unmatched: 9. Germline CDR1 LGHNA, CDR2 YSLEER. The CDR3 here is CASRHHSGGAYEQYF. The CDR3 bases are TGCGCCAGCAGACACCATTCAGGGGGCGCCTACGAGCAGTACTTC.

The gene calls are TRBV6-5 and TRBJ1-6; unclear D gene. Germline V gene sequence: CDR1 MNHEY, CDR2 SVGAGI. V lost 2 bases, J lost 9 bases, and 17 bases lay in between. This CDR3 is built from 16 residues. CDR3 loop: CASSYGRRVGLSPLHF. CDR3 sequence (DNA): TGTGCCAGCAGTTACGGGCGCCGGGTTGGCCTTTCACCCCTCCACTTT.

The gene calls are TRBV6-6 and TRBJ1-2, with D unclear. This CDR3 has 13 residues. V lost 0 bases and J 6 bases, leaving 8 bases between the germline ends. The V gene's germline CDR1 is MNHNY and CDR2 SVGAGI (reference sequence). The CDR3, as DNA: TGTGCCAGCAGTTACTCGAGCCCGGATGGCTACACCTTC. It yields the protein CASSYSSPDGYTF.

This chain connects TRBV27 to TRBJ2-4; the D is unclear. The V gene lost 2 bases and the J gene lost 0 bases, with 11 bases spanning the gap. The CDR3 totals 16 residues. Germline CDR1 and CDR2: MNHEY and SMNVEV (reference sequence). Here the CDR3 DNA reads TGTGCCAGCAGTTTAAGTGGAGACTTAGCCAAAAACATTCAGTACTTC. Its translation is CASSLSGDLAKNIQYF.

V usage is TRBV5-6 and J usage is TRBJ1-1, with 7 bases matching TRBD1. Germline loops: CDR1 SGHDT, CDR2 YYEEEE. Trimming cost V 10 bases and J 0 bases; bases outside gene matches: 15. The CDR3 spans 16 residues. This chain's CDR3 is CASNRGDRPLNTEAFF. DNA for the CDR3: TGTGCCTCCAACCGGGGGGACAGACCGTTGAACACTGAAGCTTTCTTT.

The CDR3 region has the DNA TGTGCCAGCAGTTACGGCAACCAAGAGACCCAGTACTTC. Translated, it gives CASSYGNQETQYF. This chain uses TRBV6-6 with TRBJ2-5; no firm D call. CDR1 and CDR2 (germline): MNHNY, SVGAGI (reference sequence). The ends were cut back, 2 bases at V and 0 bases at J, with 4 bases in the middle. The CDR3 covers 13 residues.

V is TRBV4-3 and J is TRBJ1-2; no firm D call. V dropped 0 bases and J dropped 0 bases, with 11 bases sitting between them. CDR1 is LGHNA, CDR2 YSLEER, per germline. The CDR3 loop spans 16 amino acids. This CDR3 reads CASSQEIGQANYGYTF. The CDR3 DNA reads TGCGCCAGCAGCCAAGAGATCGGGCAAGCTAACTATGGCTACACCTTC.

The rearrangement links TRBV19 to TRBJ1-6; perhaps TRBD1 as D (5 bases). CDR1 and CDR2 (germline): LNHDA, SQIVND (reference sequence). The CDR3 consists of 16 residues. Between the trimmed V and J ends, which lost 0 bases and 8 bases, there was a span of 14 bases. Here the CDR3 reads CASSIESGPLDSPLHF. The CDR3 bases are TGTGCCAGTAGTATAGAATCAGGGCCCCTGGATTCACCCCTCCACTTT. Drawing the rest from reference TRBV19 and TRBJ1-6, the complete variable domain is DGGITQSPKYLFRKEGQNVTLSCEQNLNHDAMYWYRQDPGQGLRLIYYSQIVNDFQKGDIAEGYSVSREKKESFPLTVTSAQKNPTAFYLCASSIESGPLDSPLHFGNGTRLTVT.

The CDR3, as DNA: TGTGCCAGCAGTCCTGGGACTAGCGGGGCAACCACAGATACGCAGTATTTT. Translated: CASSPGTSGATTDTQYF. The rearrangement links TRBV28 to TRBJ2-3, with 13 bases matching TRBD2. With 5 bases clipped from V and 2 bases from J, the junction kept 7 bases outside the gene matches. The CDR3 has 17 residues. Germline lookup yields CDR1 MDHEN and CDR2 SYDVKM.

The CDR3 protein is CASSPTSVSGANVLTF. CDR3 nucleotides: TGTGCCAGCAGCCCCACTTCGGTATCTGGGGCCAACGTCCTGACTTTC. The chain combines TRBV13 with TRBJ2-6; D not resolved. This CDR3 contains 16 residues. The V gene lost 5 bases and the J gene lost 1 base, with 12 bases spanning the gap. In germline, CDR1 is PRHDT, CDR2 FYEKMQ (reference sequence).

The rearrangement joins TRBV10-3 to TRBJ2-7; a possible D gene is TRBD1 (6 bases). Germline CDR1 and CDR2: ENHRY and SYGVKD. V lost 0 bases to trimming and J lost 1 base, with 7 bases between them. There are 14 residues in the CDR3. The CDR3 protein is CAISESTGSYEQYF. The CDR3 DNA follows: TGTGCCATCAGTGAGTCGACAGGTTCCTACGAGCAGTACTTC.

The rearrangement uses TRBV18 and TRBJ2-1, with D perhaps being TRBD1 or TRBD2 (5 bases each). CDR1 and CDR2 (germline): KGHSH, LQKENI. V shed 1 base and J shed 6 bases, with 10 bases lying between them. There are 14 residues in the CDR3. The CDR3 nucleotides read TGTGCCAGCTCACCACGGGGGACCGCCAATGAGCAGTTCTTC. Protein sequence: CASSPRGTANEQFF.

The rearrangement links TRBV4-3 to TRBJ2-7; D is perhaps TRBD1 (6 bases). V lost 4 bases, J lost 2 bases, and 15 bases lay in between. This CDR3 contains 15 residues. Germline V gene sequence: CDR1 LGHNA, CDR2 YSLEER. CDR3 loop: CASSPDSDEPYEQYF. CDR3 sequence (DNA): TGCGCCAGCAGCCCGGACAGCGACGAGCCCTACGAGCAGTACTTC.

The gene calls are TRBV6-5 and TRBJ1-1, with 8 bases matching TRBD1. The CDR3 spans 16 residues. The trim removed 4 bases at V and 0 bases at J, leaving 7 bases unmatched. Germline V CDR1 and CDR2: MNHEY, SVGAGI. CDR3 nucleotides: TGTGCCAGCAGTTCCAGGACAGGGCAATTGAACACTGAAGCTTTCTTT. Protein product: CASSSRTGQLNTEAFF.

About this clone: The DNA is omitted, as the CDR3 cannot be located on it reliably, and the CDR3 follows TCRdb's listing. The chain has TRBV27 and TRBJ1-2. CDR1 MNHEY and CDR2 SMNVEV come from the germline V gene (reference sequence). Counting both end residues, the CDR3 totals 14 amino acids. The CDR3 sequence is CASSSSGTNYGYTF.

The chain carries TRBV30 and TRBJ1-2; D is possibly TRBD1 (6 bases). This CDR3 spans 13 amino acids. Trimming removed 3 bases at V and 3 bases at J, with 11 bases between. Germline V gives CDR1 GTSNPN, CDR2 SVGIG (reference sequence). In nucleotides, the CDR3 is TGTGCCTGGAGCCTAGGGGGTTACTATGGCTACACCTTC. It is translated as CAWSLGGYYGYTF.

The J gene is TRBJ2-3, the V gene TRBV5-4; tentatively, D is TRBD1 or TRBD2 (6 bases each). Germline CDR1 reads SGHNT; CDR2 reads YYREEE (reference sequence). CDR3 length: 17 residues. V was trimmed by 1 base and J by 0 bases, leaving 15 bases between them. CDR3: CASSLPKQGLSTDTQYF. As DNA, the CDR3 is TGTGCCAGCAGCTTGCCTAAACAGGGACTTAGCACAGATACGCAGTATTTT.

This chain connects TRBV27 to TRBJ1-2, with 8 positions matching TRBD1. V gave up 5 bases and J gave up 5 bases; unmatched junction bases: 7. Germline CDR1 is MNHEY and CDR2 is SMNVEV (reference sequence). The CDR3 contains 14 residues. CDR3 in amino acids: CASSLRGRGYGYTF. The CDR3 coding sequence is TGTGCCAGCAGTCTCAGGGGGCGCGGGTATGGCTACACCTTC.

The V gene is TRBV4-3, the J gene TRBJ2-5, with a possible D match to TRBD2 (6 bases). CDR1 and CDR2 from the germline V gene are LGHNA and YSLEER. CDR3 length: 13 amino acids. Trimming shortened V by 2 bases and J by 4 bases, and 8 bases separated the two germline ends. For the CDR3, the DNA is TGCGCCAGCAGCCAACAGGGAGGAGAGACCCAGTACTTC. Its protein product is CASSQQGGETQYF.

The chain links TRBV19 to TRBJ2-5, with D possibly TRBD2 on 6 matching bases. Trimming took off 4 bases at V and 2 bases at J, with 8 bases between the two ends. Germline CDR1 reads LNHDA; CDR2 reads SQIVND (reference sequence). The CDR3 spans 13 residues. In DNA form, the CDR3 reads TGTGCCAGTAGTAGGGACTTTCAAGAGACCCAGTACTTC. Its protein is CASSRDFQETQYF.

CDR3 in amino acids: CASGKGRYGYTF. In DNA form, the CDR3 reads TGTGCGAGTGGGAAGGGTCGCTATGGCTACACCTTC. The chain uses TRBV7-2 and TRBJ1-2; D gene unclear. The CDR3 extends over 12 amino acids. Germline V lookup: CDR1 SGHTA, CDR2 FQGNSA.